The present TCR beta chain was sequenced within a study of blood T cell repertoires in COVID-19. Study at large: Donors in the United States, Italy and Spain gave samples during acute or convalescent COVID-19. The cDNA or gDNA used as material had been derived from T cells, B-cell-depleted T cells, or PBMCs.

Trimming shortened V by 3 bases and J by 5 bases, and 13 bases separated the two germline ends. CDR3 size: 13 residues. CDR1 is SQVTM and CDR2 is ANQGSEA in the germline V gene. Under the authors' procedure: It was from reference gene primer amplification that nucleated cell counts were estimated. TCRdb keeps only in-frame clones here, not all; method: immunoSEQ multiplex PCR. V and J calls and clone size are given by that table; D and trimming were obtained from the DNA. The table shows about 190,000 clones, with approximately 80% occurring only once. J is TRBJ1-2 and V is TRBV29-1; maybe TRBD1 (5 bases). Sequencing input: peripheral blood. The receptor's source is a woman aged 45-65 years with acute or convalescent COVID-19. DNA of the CDR3: TGCAGCGTTGATGGGGGGAGTTGGTATGGCTACACCTTC. It codes for CSVDGGSWYGYTF. Full variable domain (rest looked up from reference TRBV29-1 and TRBJ1-2): SAVISQKPSRDICQRGTSLTIQCQVDSQVTMMFWYRQQPGQSLTLIATANQGSEATYESGFVIDKFPISRPNLTFSTLTVSNMSPEDSSIYLCSVDGGSWYGYTFGSGTRLTVV.